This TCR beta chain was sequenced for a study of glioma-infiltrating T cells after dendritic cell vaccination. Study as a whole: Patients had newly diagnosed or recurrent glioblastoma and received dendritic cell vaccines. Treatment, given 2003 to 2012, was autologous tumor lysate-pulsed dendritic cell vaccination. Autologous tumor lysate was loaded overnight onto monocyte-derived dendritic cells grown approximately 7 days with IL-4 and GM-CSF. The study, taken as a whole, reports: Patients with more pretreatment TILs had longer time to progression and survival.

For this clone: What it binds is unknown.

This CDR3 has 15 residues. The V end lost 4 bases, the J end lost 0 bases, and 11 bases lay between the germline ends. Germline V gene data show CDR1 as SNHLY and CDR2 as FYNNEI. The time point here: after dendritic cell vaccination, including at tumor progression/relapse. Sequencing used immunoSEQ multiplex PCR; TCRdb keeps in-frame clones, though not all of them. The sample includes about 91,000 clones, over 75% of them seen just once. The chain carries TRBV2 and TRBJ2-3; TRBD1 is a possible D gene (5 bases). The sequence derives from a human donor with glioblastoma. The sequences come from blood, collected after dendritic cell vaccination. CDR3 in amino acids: CASSADRRSTDTQYF. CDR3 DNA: TGTGCCAGCAGTGCTGACAGACGTAGCACAGATACGCAGTATTTT.